This TCR beta chain was captured by sequencing in a study of immune heterogeneity within non-small cell lung tumors. About the study: There was 1 tumor not otherwise specified, along with some 10 non-squamous carcinomas and a few squamous cell carcinomas. Whole-study results and caveats: Identical dominant CDR3 beta clonotypes recurred across tumor sites within a patient, alongside site-unique high-frequency clones. Different patients shared few of their high-frequency T-cell receptor beta clonotypes.

TCR beta CDR3 regions came from multiplex PCR with 32 forward V and 13 reverse J primers. MiXCR was run by TCRdb on the multiplex PCR reads, yielding one entry per CDR3 protein. Counted here are approximately 3,000 distinct CDR3 sequences, around a fifth occurring once; the ten biggest clones make up 16%. The authors used around 0.55 ug of bulk tumor genomic DNA per sample as template. Every primary tumor yielded several biopsies, spaced far apart, that were taken during surgery. Newly diagnosed with untreated non-small cell lung cancer, the patients underwent curative surgery. Patients newly diagnosed with non-small cell lung cancer and having curative-intent surgery served as donors. There are a few counts of this clonotype. Its antigen is not known. A read error is possible here, since a much larger clone lies one base away. The conserved final phenylalanine or tryptophan is absent from the CDR3, which likely points to a read error.

Germline V gene lookup returns CDR1 MNHNS and CDR2 SASEGT. This CDR3 contains 14 residues. Deletions cut 6 bases from V and 9 bases from J, with 18 bases between. The sample taken for sequencing was lung tumor tissue. This chain links TRBV6-1 with TRBJ1-5; tentatively, D is TRBD1 (6 bases). This TCR derives from a man aged 55 to 69 with non-small cell lung cancer. The CDR3 here is CASRPGQTSTPQHY. CDR3 coding DNA: TGTGCCAGCAGGCCAGGACAGACTTCAACGCCCCAGCATTAT.